The 21 T cell receptor beta chains below come from one sample, sequenced in a study of cytomegalovirus exposure and HLA in healthy donors. Primers for the PCR totalled 60 Vbeta and 13 Jbeta. Only in-frame clones appear in the TCRdb table, and some are missing; sequencing was by immunoSEQ multiplex PCR. The sample consists of about 82,000 clones, around 73% of them appearing once. The sample was PBMCs. The receptors come from a man between 45 and 60 years old in good health and CMV-seronegative.

V gene TRBV18 combines with J gene TRBJ2-5; D not resolved. Germline V gives CDR1 KGHSH, CDR2 LQKENI. This CDR3 comprises 15 residues. V was pared by 2 bases and J by 7 bases, with 17 bases between. The CDR3 loop reads CASSPLGNSRATQYF. The CDR3 DNA reads as TGTGCCAGCTCACCATTGGGCAATTCAAGAGCGACCCAGTACTTC.

The V call is TRBV7-8, the J call TRBJ1-1, with a weak D call TRBD1 (6 bases). CDR3 size: 17 residues. Looked up from germline, CDR1 is SGHVS and CDR2 is FQNEAQ. The V end lost 2 bases, the J end lost 4 bases, and 20 bases lay between the germline ends. The CDR3 loop reads CASSLKFSGGFSTEAFF. The CDR3 nucleotides are TGTGCCAGCAGCTTAAAATTTTCGGGGGGCTTTTCCACTGAAGCTTTCTTT.

This sequence joins TRBV6-5 and TRBJ2-3, with 10 positions matching TRBD2. This CDR3 has 14 amino acids. The trim removed 4 bases at V and 6 bases at J, leaving 4 bases unmatched. From germline, CDR1 is MNHEY and CDR2 SVGAGI. Written as DNA, the CDR3 is TGTGCCAGCAGTTCAGCGGGGGGGGCGGATACGCAGTATTTT. This encodes CASSSAGGADTQYF.

This chain uses TRBV5-6 with TRBJ2-4, with D unclear. The CDR3 is 15 amino acids. Trimming took 2 bases from V and 0 from J, leaving 9 bases between them. Germline V CDR1 and CDR2: SGHDT, YYEEEE. CDR3 sequence (DNA): TGTGCCAGCAGCTTTTATCGGTTAGCCAAAAACATTCAGTACTTC. The encoded protein is CASSFYRLAKNIQYF. Based on the CDR3 plus reference TRBV5-6 and TRBJ2-4, the full variable domain is DAGVTQSPTHLIKTRGQQVTLRCSPKSGHDTVSWYQQALGQGPQFIFQYYEEEERQRGNFPDRFSGHQFPNYSSELNVNALLLGDSALYLCASSFYRLAKNIQYFGAGTRLSVL.

The chain is built from TRBV11-2 and TRBJ2-1, with TRBD2 matching over 7 bases. Germline loops: CDR1 SGHAT, CDR2 FQNNGV. This CDR3 is 17 amino acids long. V lost 2 bases to trimming and J lost 3 bases; unmatched junction nucleotides: 10. The CDR3 DNA reads as TGTGCCAGCAGCTTAATGGAGAGCGGGGCCCTCTACAATGAGCAGTTCTTC. Translated: CASSLMESGALYNEQFF. The full variable domain, completed using reference TRBV11-2 and TRBJ2-1, is EAGVAQSPRYKIIEKRQSVAFWCNPISGHATLYWYQQILGQGPKLLIQFQNNGVVDDSQLPKDRFSAERLKGVDSTLKIQPAKLEDSAVYLCASSLMESGALYNEQFFGPGTRLTVL.

The rearrangement joins TRBV6-1 to TRBJ1-4; TRBD1 matches at 9 bases. Germline V gene data show CDR1 as MNHNS and CDR2 as SASEGT. The CDR3 is 14 amino acids. V dropped 4 bases and J dropped 7; count of bases not matched to a gene: 4. The CDR3 protein is CASSVGTGIEKLFF. Here the CDR3 DNA reads TGTGCCAGCAGTGTAGGGACAGGGATTGAAAAACTGTTTTTT.

This clone was detected once. The CDR3 region has the DNA TGTGCCAGCAGCGGGTCGGAGGGGGCGAGATATGGCTACACCTTC. Translating it yields CASSGSEGARYGYTF. The chain is built from TRBV2 and TRBJ1-2; 7 bases line up with TRBD1. Germline V gene data show CDR1 as SNHLY and CDR2 as FYNNEI. V trimming: 6 bases; J trimming: 5 bases; junction bases outside the gene matches: 12. The CDR3 has 15 amino acids.

The J gene is TRBJ2-1, the V gene TRBV7-9, with 7 bases identical to TRBD1. Germline V gene sequence: CDR1 SEHNR, CDR2 FQNEAQ (reference sequence). There are 16 residues in the CDR3. J was trimmed by 6 bases and V by 2 bases; bases with no gene match: 10. The CDR3 loop reads CASSLWPTGAGNEQFF. The CDR3, as DNA: TGTGCCAGCAGCTTATGGCCAACAGGGGCAGGCAATGAGCAGTTCTTC.

The chain has TRBV19 and TRBJ1-5, with D maybe TRBD1 (6 bases). The CDR3 is 16 residues long. V lost 0 bases and J 9 bases, leaving 18 bases between the germline ends. In germline, CDR1 is LNHDA, CDR2 SQIVND (reference sequence). CDR3 in amino acids: CASSIEAGGALWPQHF. The DNA for the CDR3 is TGTGCCAGTAGTATAGAAGCGGGGGGCGCATTGTGGCCCCAGCATTTT.

The chain joins TRBV6-5 to TRBJ2-7; 8 bases align to TRBD1. CDR1 is MNHEY, CDR2 SVGAGI, per germline. V gave up 5 bases and J gave up 6 bases; unmatched junction bases: 12. This CDR3 region has 15 residues. The CDR3 loop is CASSNTGGFSTEQYF. The CDR3 DNA is TGTGCCAGCAGTAACACAGGGGGGTTCTCCACCGAGCAGTACTTC.

V and J are TRBV6-6 and TRBJ2-1, with D uncertain. CDR1 is MNHNY and CDR2 is SVGAGI in the germline V gene (reference sequence). The CDR3 covers 13 residues. V shed 7 bases and J shed 3 bases, with 10 bases lying between them. The CDR3 DNA reads TGTGCCAGCAACTTTAATGGCTACAATGAGCAGTTCTTC. Its protein is CASNFNGYNEQFF.

This chain connects TRBV19 to TRBJ2-1; 7 nucleotides align to TRBD1. The germline V gene encodes CDR1 LNHDA and CDR2 SQIVND (reference sequence). The ends lost 4 bases at V and 6 bases at J; junction bases unmatched: 3. This CDR3 has 13 residues. The CDR3 DNA sequence: TGTGCCAGTAGTAGGGGACAGCGCAATGAGCAGTTCTTC. Its protein product is CASSRGQRNEQFF.

V gene TRBV27 combines with J gene TRBJ2-1; no reliable D call. The length of the CDR3 is 15 residues. The germline V gene has CDR1 MNHEY and CDR2 SMNVEV (reference sequence). Trimming removed 1 base from V and 4 bases from J, with 11 bases in between. CDR3 bases: TGTGCCAGCAGTTTATACAGCAATCCTTACAATGAGCAGTTCTTC. Translated: CASSLYSNPYNEQFF.

V usage is TRBV7-3 and J usage is TRBJ2-1; a possible D gene is TRBD2 (7 bases). V lost 0 bases and J lost 7, with 16 bases in between. CDR1 is SGHTA and CDR2 is FQGTGA in the germline V gene. The CDR3 length is 16 residues. The CDR3 bases are TGTGCCAGCAGCTTAACCGGACGGGGGGCCGAAAATGAGCAGTTCTTC. As protein: CASSLTGRGAENEQFF.

The chain combines TRBV30 with TRBJ1-1, with unresolved D. CDR3 length: 10 amino acids. CDR1 and CDR2 (germline): GTSNPN, SVGIG (reference sequence). Trimming cost V 6 bases and J 5 bases, with 7 bases left between them. The CDR3 DNA follows: TGTGCCTGTCTTCGGACTGAAGCTTTCTTT. Protein sequence: CACLRTEAFF.

This rearrangement joins TRBV19 to TRBJ1-2; D is unclear. Germline values: CDR1 LNHDA, CDR2 SQIVND (reference sequence). V was clipped by 7 bases and J by 0 bases, with 9 bases between them. This CDR3 region has 13 residues. CDR3 loop: CASNPGTNYGYTF. The CDR3 region has the DNA TGTGCCAGTAACCCAGGCACTAACTATGGCTACACCTTC. The variable domain in full, with the rest retrieved from reference TRBV19 and TRBJ1-2, is DGGITQSPKYLFRKEGQNVTLSCEQNLNHDAMYWYRQDPGQGLRLIYYSQIVNDFQKGDIAEGYSVSREKKESFPLTVTSAQKNPTAFYLCASNPGTNYGYTFGSGTRLTVV.

V usage is TRBV7-3 and J usage is TRBJ2-1; D perhaps matches TRBD1 (6 bases). The germline V gene has CDR1 SGHTA and CDR2 FQGTGA. Trimming stripped 6 bases from V and 0 bases from J, with 15 bases between. This CDR3 is 16 amino acids long. CDR3 sequence (DNA): TGTGCCAGCAGACCTACAGGGAAGGGCTCCTACAATGAGCAGTTCTTC. As protein: CASRPTGKGSYNEQFF. The full variable domain, in which reference TRBV7-3 and TRBJ2-1 provide the parts outside the CDR3, is GAGVSQTPSNKVTEKGKYVELRCDPISGHTALYWYRQSLGQGPEFLIYFQGTGAADDSGLPNDRFFAVRPEGSVSTLKIQRTERGDSAVYLCASRPTGKGSYNEQFFGPGTRLTVL.

This clone has only one observation. The gene calls are TRBV7-6 and TRBJ1-5; D not certain. Germline-derived CDR1 and CDR2 are SGHVS and FNYEAQ. The CDR3 totals 13 residues. Trimming cost V 4 bases and J 7 bases, with 11 bases left between them. Here the CDR3 reads CASSWSAQQPQHF. CDR3 nucleotides: TGTGCCAGCAGCTGGTCTGCTCAGCAGCCCCAGCATTTT. Drawing the rest from reference TRBV7-6 and TRBJ1-5, the complete variable domain is GAGVSQSPRYKVTKRGQDVALRCDPISGHVSLYWYRQALGQGPEFLTYFNYEAQQDKSGLPNDRFSAERPEGSISTLTIQRTEQRDSAMYRCASSWSAQQPQHFGDGTRLSIL.

The rearrangement links TRBV2 to TRBJ1-4; tentatively, D is TRBD1 (6 bases). The ends were cut back, 1 base at V and 2 bases at J, with 8 bases in the middle. Germline V CDR1 and CDR2: SNHLY, FYNNEI. The CDR3 contains 15 residues. CDR3 region: CASSEGGGTNEKLFF. CDR3 nucleotide sequence: TGTGCCAGCAGTGAAGGCGGGGGCACTAATGAAAAACTGTTTTTT.

The chain has TRBV7-9 and TRBJ1-4; 9 nucleotides align to TRBD1. The V gene's germline CDR1 is SEHNR and CDR2 FQNEAQ (reference sequence). Unmatched junction bases numbered 9, after V lost 5 bases and J lost 8 bases. This CDR3 has 15 residues. CDR3 sequence (DNA): TGTGCCAGCAGCACCAGGACAGGGGCTCAAGAAAAACTGTTTTTT. Translated: CASSTRTGAQEKLFF.

J is TRBJ1-4 and V is TRBV7-9, with D unresolved. The CDR3 covers 15 residues. Between the trimmed V and J ends, which lost 5 bases and 0 bases, there was a span of 10 bases. Per germline, CDR1 SEHNR and CDR2 FQNEAQ (reference sequence). CDR3 loop: CASSALLTTNEKLFF. DNA for the CDR3: TGTGCCAGCAGCGCCCTTCTAACAACTAATGAAAAACTGTTTTTT.